This TCR beta chain came from a study of T cells in Graves' hyperthyroidism and ophthalmopathy. The study, taken as a whole, reports: Clonotypes that were expanded in thyroid above 0.001 mostly appeared in blood too.

Absent ophthalmopathy progression within 18 months defined stable Graves' hyperthyroidism. As regards this clonotype: Antigen: not known. The CDR3 end shows no conserved phenylalanine or tryptophan, and so a read error is likely. The limits of the CDR3 on the DNA are not certain, so only TCRdb's listed CDR3 is given.

Amplification yielded TCR beta CDR3 regions, with RNA transcripts as the source. First-round RT-PCR of the TCR CDR3 relied on the HTBI primer set. TCRdb recomputed calls from the multiplex PCR reads with MiXCR, one row per CDR3 protein. The data contain nearly 750,000 distinct CDR3 sequences, around a third of them singletons. Sequencing was performed on blood. The receptor comes from a woman in her thirties or forties with Graves' hyperthyroidism.

CDR3 sequence: CASSLDRAKGTSG. This rearrangement joins TRBV11-2 to TRBJ1-6. The CDR3 length equals 13 residues, ends included. In germline, CDR1 is SGHAT, CDR2 FQNNGV.